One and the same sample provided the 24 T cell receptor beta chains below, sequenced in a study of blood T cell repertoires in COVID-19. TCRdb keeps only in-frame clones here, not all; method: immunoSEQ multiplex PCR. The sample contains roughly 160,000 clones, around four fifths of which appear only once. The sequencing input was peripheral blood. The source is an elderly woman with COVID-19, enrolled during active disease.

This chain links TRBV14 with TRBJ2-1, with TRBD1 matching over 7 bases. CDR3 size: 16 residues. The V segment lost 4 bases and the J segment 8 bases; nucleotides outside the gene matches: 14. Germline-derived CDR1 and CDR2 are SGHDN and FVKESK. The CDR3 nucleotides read TGTGCCAGCAGCCCCGGAGAGGGACAGAATTCCCATGAGCAGTTCTTC. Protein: CASSPGEGQNSHEQFF.

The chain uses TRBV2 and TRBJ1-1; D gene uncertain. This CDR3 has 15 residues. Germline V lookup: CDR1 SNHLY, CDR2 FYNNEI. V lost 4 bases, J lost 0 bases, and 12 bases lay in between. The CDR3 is CASSVEMGMNTEAFF. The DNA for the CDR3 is TGTGCCAGCAGTGTAGAGATGGGCATGAACACTGAAGCTTTCTTT.

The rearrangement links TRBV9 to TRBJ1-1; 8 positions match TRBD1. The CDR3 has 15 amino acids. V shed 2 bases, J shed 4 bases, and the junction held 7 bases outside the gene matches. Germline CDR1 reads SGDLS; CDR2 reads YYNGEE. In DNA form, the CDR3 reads TGTGCCAGCAGCGTGGCAGACAGGGGAGGCACTGAAGCTTTCTTT. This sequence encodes CASSVADRGGTEAFF.

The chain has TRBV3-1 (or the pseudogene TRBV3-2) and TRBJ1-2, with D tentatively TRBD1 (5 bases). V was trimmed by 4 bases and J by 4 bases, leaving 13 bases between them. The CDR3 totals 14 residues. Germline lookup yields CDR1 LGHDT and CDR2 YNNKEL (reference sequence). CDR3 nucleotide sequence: TGTGCCAGCAGCCCCGCGACAGAGACCTATGGCTACACCTTC. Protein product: CASSPATETYGYTF.

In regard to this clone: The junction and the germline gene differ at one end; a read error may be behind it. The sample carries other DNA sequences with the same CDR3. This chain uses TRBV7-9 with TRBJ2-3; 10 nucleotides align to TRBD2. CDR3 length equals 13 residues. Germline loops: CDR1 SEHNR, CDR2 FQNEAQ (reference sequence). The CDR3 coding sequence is TGTGCCAGCAGCCTAGCGGGAGCAGATACGCAGTATTTT. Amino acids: CASSLAGADTQYF.

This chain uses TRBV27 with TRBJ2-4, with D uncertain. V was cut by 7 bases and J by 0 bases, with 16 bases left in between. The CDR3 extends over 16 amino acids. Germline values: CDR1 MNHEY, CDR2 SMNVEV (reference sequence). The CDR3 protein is CASTTSPSLAKNIQYF. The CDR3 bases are TGTGCCAGCACTACCTCCCCCTCCCTAGCCAAAAACATTCAGTACTTC.

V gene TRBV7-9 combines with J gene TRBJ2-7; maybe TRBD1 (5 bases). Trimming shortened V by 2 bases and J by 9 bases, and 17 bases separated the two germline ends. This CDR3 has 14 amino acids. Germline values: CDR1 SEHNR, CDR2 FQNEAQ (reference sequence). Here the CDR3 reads CASSLNPRDSGQYF. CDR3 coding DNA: TGTGCCAGCAGCTTAAACCCTCGCGACAGTGGGCAGTACTTC.

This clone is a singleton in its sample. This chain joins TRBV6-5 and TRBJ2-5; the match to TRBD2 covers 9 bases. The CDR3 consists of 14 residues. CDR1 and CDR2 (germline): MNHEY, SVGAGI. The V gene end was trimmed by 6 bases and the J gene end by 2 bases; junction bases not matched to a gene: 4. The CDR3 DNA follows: TGTGCCAGCAGGGAGGGACTAGCACAAGAGACCCAGTACTTC. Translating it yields CASREGLAQETQYF.

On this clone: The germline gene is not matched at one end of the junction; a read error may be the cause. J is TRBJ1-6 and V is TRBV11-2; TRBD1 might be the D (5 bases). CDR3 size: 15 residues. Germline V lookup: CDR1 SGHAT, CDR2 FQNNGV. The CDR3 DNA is TGTGCCAGCAGCCAGATCAGGGCAAATAACTCACCCCTCCACTTT. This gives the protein CASSQIRANNSPLHF.

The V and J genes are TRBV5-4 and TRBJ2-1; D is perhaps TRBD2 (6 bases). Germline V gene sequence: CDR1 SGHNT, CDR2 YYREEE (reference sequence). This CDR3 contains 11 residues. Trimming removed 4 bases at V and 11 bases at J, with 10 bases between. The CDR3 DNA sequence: TGTGCCAGCAGCCCAGGGACTCAGCAGTTCTTC. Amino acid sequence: CASSPGTQQFF.

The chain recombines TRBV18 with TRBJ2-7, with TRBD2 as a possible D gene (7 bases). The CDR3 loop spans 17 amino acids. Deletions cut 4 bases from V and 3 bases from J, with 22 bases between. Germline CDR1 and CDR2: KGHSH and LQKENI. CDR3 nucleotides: TGTGCCAGCTCACTGGCCGACGGGGGCGGGAGCTTCTACGAGCAGTACTTC. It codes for CASSLADGGGSFYEQYF. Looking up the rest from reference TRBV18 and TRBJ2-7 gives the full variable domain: NAGVMQNPRHLVRRRGQEARLRCSPMKGHSHVYWYRQLPEEGLKFMVYLQKENIIDESGMPKERFSAEFPKEGPSILRIQQVVRGDSAAYFCASSLADGGGSFYEQYFGPGTRLTVT.

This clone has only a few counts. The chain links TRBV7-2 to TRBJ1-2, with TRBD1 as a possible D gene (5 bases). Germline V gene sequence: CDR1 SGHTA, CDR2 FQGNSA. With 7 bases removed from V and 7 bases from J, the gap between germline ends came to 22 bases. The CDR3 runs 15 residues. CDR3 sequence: CASNIQGSGRSGYTF. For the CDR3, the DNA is TGTGCCAGCAACATCCAGGGTTCTGGACGATCTGGCTACACCTTC.

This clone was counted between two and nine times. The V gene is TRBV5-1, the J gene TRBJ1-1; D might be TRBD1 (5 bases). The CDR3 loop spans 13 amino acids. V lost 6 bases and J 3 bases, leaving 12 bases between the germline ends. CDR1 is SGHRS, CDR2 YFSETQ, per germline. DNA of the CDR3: TGCGCCAGCACCGTCGGGGGGTACACTGAAGCTTTCTTT. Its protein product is CASTVGGYTEAFF.

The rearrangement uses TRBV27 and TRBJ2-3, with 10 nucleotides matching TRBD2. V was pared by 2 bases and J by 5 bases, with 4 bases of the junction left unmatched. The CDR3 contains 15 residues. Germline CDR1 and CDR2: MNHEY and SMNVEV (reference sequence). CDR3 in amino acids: CASSLGVAGGDTQYF. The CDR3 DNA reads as TGTGCCAGCAGTTTAGGGGTAGCGGGAGGAGATACGCAGTATTTT.

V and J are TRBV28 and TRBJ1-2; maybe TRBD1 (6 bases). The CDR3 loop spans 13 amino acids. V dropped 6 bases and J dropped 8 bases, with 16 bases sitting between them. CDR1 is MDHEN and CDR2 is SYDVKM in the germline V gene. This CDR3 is CASSLIPGGGYTF. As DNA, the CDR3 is TGTGCCAGCAGCTTGATCCCGGGGGGCGGCTACACCTTC.

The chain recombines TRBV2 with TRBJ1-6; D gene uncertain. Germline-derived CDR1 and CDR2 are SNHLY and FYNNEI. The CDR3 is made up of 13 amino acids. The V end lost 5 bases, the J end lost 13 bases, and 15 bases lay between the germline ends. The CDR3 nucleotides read TGTGCCAGCAGTCCCATGGTAGGAGGCCCCCTCCACTTT. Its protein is CASSPMVGGPLHF.

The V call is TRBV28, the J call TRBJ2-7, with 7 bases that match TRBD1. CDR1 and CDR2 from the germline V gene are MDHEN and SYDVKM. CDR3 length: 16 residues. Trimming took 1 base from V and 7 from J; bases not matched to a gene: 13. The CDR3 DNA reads TGTGCCAGCAGTTTATCGTCAGGGGGATCGTTATGGGAGCAGTACTTC. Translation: CASSLSSGGSLWEQYF.

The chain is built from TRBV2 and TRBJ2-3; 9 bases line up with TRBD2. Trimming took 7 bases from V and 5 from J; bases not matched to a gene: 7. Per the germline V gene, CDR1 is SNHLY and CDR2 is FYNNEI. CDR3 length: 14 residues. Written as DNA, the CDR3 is TGTGCCAGCAACCGCGGGGGGGACGGAGATACGCAGTATTTT. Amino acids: CASNRGGDGDTQYF.

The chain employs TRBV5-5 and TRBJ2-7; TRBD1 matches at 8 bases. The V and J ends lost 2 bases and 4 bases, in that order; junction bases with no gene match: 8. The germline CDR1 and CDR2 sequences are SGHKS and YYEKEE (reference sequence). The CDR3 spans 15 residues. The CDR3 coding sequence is TGTGCCAGCAGCTTCGCGACAGGGGAAGTGTACGAGCAGTACTTC. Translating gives CASSFATGEVYEQYF.

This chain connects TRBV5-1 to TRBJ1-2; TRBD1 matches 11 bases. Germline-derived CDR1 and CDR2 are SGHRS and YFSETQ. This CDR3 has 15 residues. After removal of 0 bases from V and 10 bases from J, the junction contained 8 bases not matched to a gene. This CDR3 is CASSLVAGQGEAYTF. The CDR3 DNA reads TGCGCCAGCAGCTTGGTGGCGGGACAGGGGGAAGCCTACACCTTC.

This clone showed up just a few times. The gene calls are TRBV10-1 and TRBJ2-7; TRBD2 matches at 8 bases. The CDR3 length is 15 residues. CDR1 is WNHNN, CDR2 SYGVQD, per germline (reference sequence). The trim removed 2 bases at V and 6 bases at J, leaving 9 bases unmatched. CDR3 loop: CASSEPTRGASEQYF. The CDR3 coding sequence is TGCGCCAGCAGTGAGCCCACGCGGGGGGCAAGCGAGCAGTACTTC.

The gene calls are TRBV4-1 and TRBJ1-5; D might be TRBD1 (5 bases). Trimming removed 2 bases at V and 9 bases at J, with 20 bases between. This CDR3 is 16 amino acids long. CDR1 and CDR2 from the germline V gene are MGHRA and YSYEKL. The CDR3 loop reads CASSQLPGAEMGPQHF. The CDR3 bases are TGCGCCAGCAGCCAACTCCCTGGGGCCGAGATGGGGCCCCAGCATTTT.

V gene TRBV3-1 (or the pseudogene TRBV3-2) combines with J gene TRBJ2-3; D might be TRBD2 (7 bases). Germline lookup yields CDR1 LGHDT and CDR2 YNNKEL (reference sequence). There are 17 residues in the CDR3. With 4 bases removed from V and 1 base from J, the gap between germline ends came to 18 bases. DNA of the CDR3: TGTGCCAGCAGCCGGGCAAGGGGGGAGGGTCGCACAGATACGCAGTATTTT. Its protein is CASSRARGEGRTDTQYF.

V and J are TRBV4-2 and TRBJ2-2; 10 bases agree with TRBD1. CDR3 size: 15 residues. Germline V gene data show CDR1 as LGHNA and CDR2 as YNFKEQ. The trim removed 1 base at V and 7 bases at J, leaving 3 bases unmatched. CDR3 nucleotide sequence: TGTGCCAGCAGCCAAGGACAGGGGGCATACGGGGAGCTGTTTTTT. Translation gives CASSQGQGAYGELFF.